A single sample is the source of the 27 T cell receptor beta chains below, sequenced in a study of shared clonotypes between healthy human individuals. Sequenced by immunoSEQ multiplex PCR; TCRdb stores in-frame clones only, minus some. The repertoire consists of roughly 1 million clones, with approximately 70% occurring once and the leading ten covering roughly 1.5%. Sequences were obtained from memory CD4+ T cells sorted from blood. Subset of the sample: CD45RA-negative fraction. These TCRs come from a man in his late teens or twenties in good health.

This clone has a handful of counts. CDR3 sequence (DNA): TGTGCTGGAATTCAGGGCCGCCCCACTGAAGCTTTCTTT. Residues: CAGIQGRPTEAFF. V usage is TRBV12-5 and J usage is TRBJ1-1; perhaps TRBD1 as D (5 bases). The germline V and J ends were trimmed by 11 bases and 4 bases, with 17 bases remaining between them. The V gene's germline CDR1 is LGHNT and CDR2 FRNRAP. There are 13 residues in the CDR3.

The chain joins TRBV7-8 to TRBJ2-5; maybe TRBD1 (6 bases). Trimming shortened V by 4 bases and J by 5 bases, and 11 bases separated the two germline ends. In germline, CDR1 is SGHVS, CDR2 FQNEAQ. The CDR3 spans 13 residues. This chain's CDR3 is CASSSTGTETQYF. For the CDR3, the DNA is TGTGCCAGCAGCTCGACAGGAACCGAGACCCAGTACTTC.

This chain links TRBV10-1 with TRBJ2-5; perhaps TRBD2 as D (5 bases). This CDR3 comprises 13 residues. Trimming pared 2 bases from V and 3 bases from J, leaving 7 bases between. The germline V gene encodes CDR1 WNHNN and CDR2 SYGVQD (reference sequence). For the CDR3, the DNA is TGCGCCAGCAGTGAGGCGACTAAAGAGACCCAGTACTTC. It is translated as CASSEATKETQYF.

The CDR3 region has the DNA TGTGCCAGCAGCCAAGATCGACTCTCTGGAAACACCATATATTTT. It is translated as CASSQDRLSGNTIYF. This chain joins TRBV4-2 and TRBJ1-3; D gene uncertain. The length of the CDR3 is 15 residues. V lost 0 bases and J lost 0, with 6 bases in between. Germline assignment: CDR1 LGHNA and CDR2 YNFKEQ.

V usage is TRBV30 and J usage is TRBJ1-1, with unresolved D. Germline assignment: CDR1 GTSNPN and CDR2 SVGIG (reference sequence). V was shortened by 4 bases and J by 1 base, with 7 bases between the two germline ends. The CDR3 covers 12 residues. CDR3 sequence (DNA): TGTGCCTGGACCCCCAAGAACACTGAAGCTTTCTTT. Protein sequence: CAWTPKNTEAFF.

The rearrangement links TRBV4-1 to TRBJ1-1; TRBD1 matches at 8 bases. The CDR3 sequence is 14 residues long. V lost 2 bases to trimming and J lost 10 bases; unmatched junction nucleotides: 9. Germline-derived CDR1 and CDR2 are MGHRA and YSYEKL. The CDR3 nucleotides read TGCGCCAGCAGCCAACCCTTAGGACAGGGTGTAGCTTTCTTT. Translated, it gives CASSQPLGQGVAFF.

Comment on this clone: This likely stems from a read error, as it lies one base from a far larger clone. V gene TRBV11-2 combines with J gene TRBJ1-1; D may be TRBD1 (6 bases). The CDR3 length is 13 residues. Germline loops: CDR1 SGHAT, CDR2 FQNNGV. V was trimmed by 4 bases and J by 1 base, leaving 7 bases between them. The CDR3 here is CASSYRENTEAFF. The CDR3 DNA follows: TGTGCCAGCAGCTACAGGGAGAACACTGAAGCTTTCTTT.

The chain is built from TRBV5-1 and TRBJ2-1, with D possibly TRBD2 on 6 matching bases. V lost 3 bases, J lost 5 bases, and 12 bases lay in between. The CDR3 length is 14 residues. Germline CDR1 reads SGHRS; CDR2 reads YFSETQ. The CDR3 loop reads CASSSLGGDNEQFF. CDR3 nucleotide sequence: TGCGCCAGCAGCTCCCTGGGCGGGGACAATGAGCAGTTCTTC.

This rearrangement joins TRBV5-6 to TRBJ2-5; D gene uncertain. Germline-derived CDR1 and CDR2 are SGHDT and YYEEEE. This CDR3 is 14 amino acids long. V was pared by 1 base and J by 1 base, with 8 bases between. Written as DNA, the CDR3 is TGTGCCAGCAGCTTGTCAATGACCCAAGAGACCCAGTACTTC. This encodes CASSLSMTQETQYF.

This clone was recorded once. The chain recombines TRBV6-6 with TRBJ2-1, with 7 bases lining up with TRBD1. Germline V gene data show CDR1 as MNHNY and CDR2 as SVGAGI (reference sequence). J lost 7 bases, V lost 7 bases, and 16 bases had no gene match. This CDR3 spans 16 amino acids. In DNA form, the CDR3 reads TGTGCCAGCACCCTAGGCATACAGGGGAGTCGGAATGAGCAGTTCTTC. It specifies CASTLGIQGSRNEQFF.

V and J are TRBV5-4 and TRBJ2-7, with D perhaps TRBD1 (6 bases). V lost 0 bases, J lost 2 bases, and 12 bases lay in between. Germline CDR1 reads SGHNT; CDR2 reads YYREEE (reference sequence). CDR3 length equals 15 residues. CDR3 amino acids: CASSLGQGSTYEQYF. For the CDR3, the DNA is TGTGCCAGCAGCTTGGGCCAGGGGTCTACCTACGAGCAGTACTTC.

The genes are TRBV5-1 and TRBJ2-7; D not resolved. The germline V gene has CDR1 SGHRS and CDR2 YFSETQ. The CDR3 is 15 residues long. V shed 0 bases and J shed 5 bases, with 15 bases lying between them. CDR3 sequence: CASSLAGQELNEQYF. The CDR3 region has the DNA TGCGCCAGCAGCTTGGCCGGTCAGGAACTGAACGAGCAGTACTTC.

This clone has only one observation. The chain links TRBV27 to TRBJ1-5, with D possibly being TRBD1 (5 bases). The CDR3 is made up of 15 amino acids. Germline assignment: CDR1 MNHEY and CDR2 SMNVEV (reference sequence). Trimming stripped 6 bases from V and 7 bases from J, with 19 bases between. CDR3 nucleotide sequence: TGTGCCAGCAGCCCCCGGGGTTCGGGGGGACAGCCCCAGCATTTT. Protein product: CASSPRGSGGQPQHF.

A few counts support this clone. The chain carries TRBV5-6 and TRBJ1-3; D may be TRBD1 (6 bases). Germline loops: CDR1 SGHDT, CDR2 YYEEEE. V was cut by 4 bases and J by 0 bases, with 14 bases left in between. The CDR3 is 16 amino acids. The CDR3 nucleotides read TGTGCCAGCAGCCAAGGGGGGCCGATCTCTGGAAACACCATATATTTT. Protein sequence: CASSQGGPISGNTIYF.

Worth noting for this clone: The same CDR3 arises from other DNA sequences in this sample as well. The genes are TRBV6-5 and TRBJ2-6; D may be TRBD2 (5 bases). The CDR3 length is 13 residues. V lost 8 bases, J lost 0 bases, and 5 bases lay in between. Germline assignment: CDR1 MNHEY and CDR2 SVGAGI. The CDR3 DNA reads as TGTGCCAGCGGGAGCTCTGGGGCCAACGTCCTGACTTTC. This codes for CASGSSGANVLTF.

The V gene is TRBV7-2, the J gene TRBJ2-1; maybe TRBD2 (6 bases). CDR1 and CDR2 from the germline V gene are SGHTA and FQGNSA. This CDR3 has 12 residues. V was clipped by 7 bases and J by 6 bases, with 10 bases between them. CDR3 nucleotides: TGTGCCAGCAACATGGGGGGCAATGAGCAGTTCTTC. As protein: CASNMGGNEQFF.

The table lists this clone with a count of one. The V call is TRBV4-3, the J call TRBJ1-4; a possible D gene is TRBD1 (5 bases). Germline loops: CDR1 LGHNA, CDR2 YSLEER. Trimming removed 1 base from V and 5 bases from J, with 8 bases in between. CDR3 size: 14 residues. The CDR3 reads CASSQGRQNEKLFF. CDR3 bases: TGCGCCAGCAGCCAAGGACGACAGAATGAAAAACTGTTTTTT.

The chain combines TRBV6-1 with TRBJ2-7, with TRBD2 identical over 8 bases. The CDR3 covers 14 residues. The junction had 12 bases not matched to a gene; V was cut back by 7 bases and J by 7 bases. Germline V gives CDR1 MNHNS, CDR2 SASEGT. CDR3 sequence (DNA): TGTGCCAGCACGGGAGGGCCAGGGTCGGGGGAGCAGTACTTC. Its protein is CASTGGPGSGEQYF.

The chain links TRBV5-7 to TRBJ1-1; 11 bases map to TRBD1. TRBV5-7 is designated an ORF whose function remains uncertain. J was trimmed by 0 bases and V by 1 base; bases with no gene match: 2. This CDR3 has 16 residues. The CDR3, as DNA: TGTGCCAGCAGCTTGCGGACAGGGGGCATGAACACTGAAGCTTTCTTT. This translates into CASSLRTGGMNTEAFF.

This clone appeared a few times. This sequence joins TRBV5-1 and TRBJ2-3, with D perhaps TRBD1 or TRBD2 (6 bases each). The V end was cut by 3 bases, the J end by 3 bases, with 14 bases between. The CDR3 has 15 residues. Germline V gives CDR1 SGHRS, CDR2 YFSETQ. The CDR3 bases are TGCGCCAGCAGCTCCCGTGGGGGGCTGACAGATACGCAGTATTTT. Its translation is CASSSRGGLTDTQYF.

This chain joins TRBV4-3 and TRBJ2-2, with a tentative D call TRBD2 (6 bases). The germline V gene encodes CDR1 LGHNA and CDR2 YSLEER. Trimming removed 4 bases from V and 4 bases from J, with 13 bases in between. CDR3 size: 15 residues. The CDR3 spells CASSLSLGGTGELFF. The DNA of the CDR3 is TGCGCCAGCAGCCTCTCCTTGGGGGGCACCGGGGAGCTGTTTTTT.

The chain employs TRBV27 and TRBJ1-5; 7 bases line up with TRBD1. CDR3 length: 17 residues. CDR1 and CDR2 (germline): MNHEY, SMNVEV (reference sequence). Trimming took 3 bases from V and 1 from J; bases not matched to a gene: 9. Here the CDR3 reads CASSFSIQGRSNQPQHF. The DNA of the CDR3 is TGTGCCAGCAGTTTTTCGATACAGGGGAGGAGCAATCAGCCCCAGCATTTT.

V gene TRBV10-3 combines with J gene TRBJ2-1; tentatively, D is TRBD2 (6 bases). CDR3 size: 12 residues. CDR1 is ENHRY and CDR2 is SYGVKD in the germline V gene. The V and J ends lost 10 bases and 10 bases respectively, with 17 bases between them. CDR3: CATQGTLSEQFF. The DNA for the CDR3 is TGTGCCACCCAAGGGACTCTAAGCGAGCAGTTCTTC.

The chain joins TRBV27 to TRBJ2-2; no reliable D call. This CDR3 spans 12 amino acids. The germline gives CDR1 MNHEY, CDR2 SMNVEV (reference sequence). Trimming removed 4 bases at V and 6 bases at J, with 6 bases between. CDR3 DNA sequence: TGTGCCAGCAGTTATTTGGCCGGGGAGCTGTTTTTT. This codes for CASSYLAGELFF.

The rearrangement links TRBV7-9 to TRBJ2-5; the match to TRBD2 covers 10 bases. With 5 bases clipped from V and 4 bases from J, the junction kept 10 bases outside the gene matches. The germline V gene encodes CDR1 SEHNR and CDR2 FQNEAQ (reference sequence). This CDR3 has 16 residues. CDR3 in amino acids: CASSRTSGGAGETQYF. The CDR3 DNA sequence: TGTGCCAGCAGCAGGACGAGCGGGGGGGCCGGAGAGACCCAGTACTTC. Using reference TRBV7-9 and TRBJ2-5 for the parts outside the CDR3, the full variable domain is DTGVSQNPRHKITKRGQNVTFRCDPISEHNRLYWYRQTLGQGPEFLTYFQNEAQLEKSRLLSDRFSAERPKGSFSTLEIQRTEQGDSAMYLCASSRTSGGAGETQYFGPGTRLLVL.

The DNA for the CDR3 is TGTGCCATCAGCGGGGGGGAAAACACCGGGGAGCTGTTTTTT. Translation gives CAISGGENTGELFF. J is TRBJ2-2 and V is TRBV10-3; 8 bases align to TRBD2. The CDR3 spans 14 residues. Germline lookup yields CDR1 ENHRY and CDR2 SYGVKD. V gave up 6 bases and J gave up 2 bases; unmatched junction bases: 2.

The chain combines TRBV5-1 with TRBJ1-1; the D gene is possibly TRBD1 (6 bases). Deletions cut 4 bases from V and 1 base from J, with 17 bases between. Germline V gives CDR1 SGHRS, CDR2 YFSETQ. The CDR3 loop spans 16 amino acids. CDR3 sequence reads: CASSPGAGGPNTEAFF. CDR3 nucleotides: TGCGCCAGCAGCCCGGGTGCGGGGGGGCCGAACACTGAAGCTTTCTTT.